This is a list of T cell receptor beta chains from one sample in a study of blood T cell repertoires in COVID-19. Sequencing was performed with immunoSEQ multiplex PCR; in TCRdb, only in-frame clones are kept and a portion is missing. The table records about 300,000 clones, nearly 90% of them present only once. The sequencing sample was made of peripheral blood. Receptors originate from a man younger than 30 with active or convalescent COVID-19. CDR3s include the opening cysteine and the closing phenylalanine or tryptophan. Fields, in order: V gene, CDR3 protein.

TRBV6-5,CASSNGLALSYEQYF
TRBV19,CASSIRDSNSPLHF
TRBV11-2,CASSLGPGSVNEQYF
TRBV5-4,CASSSTGVTNEKLFF
TRBV6-5,CASSGRSVTGELFF
TRBV19,CASSIIGADLGEAFF
TRBV27,CASSSTGENTGELFF
TRBV9,CASSVSALSYEQYF
TRBV5-1,CASSPGSRGQETQYF
TRBV5-6,CASSLLGQGPYGYTF
TRBV7-2,CASSSSGGANEQYF
TRBV12-3/TRBV12-4,CASSLPPRGYTF
TRBV9,CASSVDSSGTEAFF